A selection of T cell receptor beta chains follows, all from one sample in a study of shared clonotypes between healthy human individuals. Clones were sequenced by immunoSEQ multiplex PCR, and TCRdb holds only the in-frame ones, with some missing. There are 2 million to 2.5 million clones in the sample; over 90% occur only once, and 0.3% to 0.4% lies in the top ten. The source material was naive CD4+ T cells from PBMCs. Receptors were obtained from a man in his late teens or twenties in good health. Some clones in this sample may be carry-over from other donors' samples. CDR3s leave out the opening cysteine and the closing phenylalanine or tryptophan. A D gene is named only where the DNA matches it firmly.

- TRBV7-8 ASTQGNTEAF
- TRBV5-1 ASSLDPWSGANVLT
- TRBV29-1 SDRGLNEQF
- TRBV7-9 ASSLGLANEQY
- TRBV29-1 SVEEGGASQPQH
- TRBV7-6 ASSLEATGELF
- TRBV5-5 ASSLRPGVTEAF
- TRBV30 AWSRQEGYNSPLH
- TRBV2 ASSEDRPSNQPQH
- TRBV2 ASGGPRTRGELF
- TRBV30 AWSVLGRGDEQY
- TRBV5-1 ASSLAGPLNTEAF
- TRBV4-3 ASSQEDGGDEQY
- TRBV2 ASRPTGHRWGSGSYEQY
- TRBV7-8 ASSQIMGGKHEQY
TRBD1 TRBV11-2 ASSFVRDRGYEQY
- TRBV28 ASSSPADRTEAF
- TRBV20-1 SAPDYSGYT
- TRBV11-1 ASSFNSAGVNTEAF
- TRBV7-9 ASSKGGDFVYIQY
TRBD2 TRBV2 ARGRLAGGGNTGELF
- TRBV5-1 ASSLEGARGQPQH
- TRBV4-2 ASSQVAVPQETQY
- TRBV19 ASSEGGRRNEQF
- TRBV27 ASSLIQGRDTQY
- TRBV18 ASSPWDGYNQPQH
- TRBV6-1 ASSEGAGPANYGYT
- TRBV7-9 ASSLGQGETEAF
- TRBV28 ASTGLSEEEKLF
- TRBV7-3 ASSPSSTSYNEQF
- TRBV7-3 ASSLTGGDTEAF
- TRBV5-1 ASSRDGAVNTEAF
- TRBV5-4 ASSPQGGSEKLF